Listed below are T cell receptor beta chains from one sample, sequenced in a study of blood T cells in healthy people across ages. Using its own MiXCR run on the 5' RACE reads, TCRdb lists one record per CDR3 protein. The table has about 900,000 distinct CDR3 sequences, 60% to 80% seen once. Sequencing was carried out using blood. The receptors come from a man younger than 40 in good health. Each CDR3 is given with its conserved first and last residue. Each record gives: V gene, clone size, D gene, J gene, CDR3 DNA, CDR3 protein. A D gene is named only where the DNA matches it firmly. Only some rows state a clone size, as once, few, many or a class for expanded clones.

TRBV20-1	.	.	TRBJ2-7	TGCAGCAGCCCCGGGGGCCCCTACTACGAGCAGTACTTC	CSSPGGPYYEQYF
TRBV6-5	.	.	TRBJ2-3	TGTGCCACCAACCCGTGGGGGGATACGCAGTATTTT	CATNPWGDTQYF
TRBV6-6	.	.	TRBJ1-4	TGTGCCAGCAGGGAAACAGAAAAACTGTTTTTT	CASRETEKLFF
TRBV7-6	few	.	TRBJ2-6	TGTGCCAGCAGCTTATTCCTACTCTCTGGGGCCAACGTCCTGACTTTC	CASSLFLLSGANVLTF
TRBV4-1	.	.	TRBJ2-7	TGCGCCAGCAGCCAAGATGATGCAGGGGTCTACGAGCAGTACTTC	CASSQDDAGVYEQYF
TRBV3-1	.	TRBD2	TRBJ2-1	TGTGCCAGCAGCCAAGGGGTACCGGGACTAGCGTACAATGAGAAGTTCTTC	CASSQGVPGLAYNEKFF
TRBV20-1	.	.	TRBJ2-1	TGCAGTGCCCCTCGACTGGAAACCTACAATGAGCAGTTCTTC	CSAPRLETYNEQFF
TRBV10-2	few	TRBD1	TRBJ2-6	TGCGCCAGCAATGACAGGGGGCAGGCTGGGGCCAACGTCCTGACTTTC	CASNDRGQAGANVLTF
TRBV7-3	once	.	TRBJ1-2	TGTGCCAGCAGCGCCCGACAGCTCTATGGCTACACCTTC	CASSARQLYGYTF
TRBV12-3/TRBV12-4	.	TRBD2	TRBJ2-5	TGTGCCAGCAGTTTAGCGATAGCGGGGGTTAGTGAGCAGTACTTC	CASSLAIAGVSEQYF
TRBV7-3	.	TRBD2	TRBJ2-1	TGTGCCAGCAGCTTAAATAGCGGGGGCTACAATGAGCAGTTCTTC	CASSLNSGGYNEQFF
TRBV4-3	.	TRBD1	TRBJ2-1	TGCGCCAGCAGTCCACAGGGGTCTCCCAATGAGCAGTTCTTC	CASSPQGSPNEQFF
TRBV7-2	few	.	TRBJ1-2	TGTGCCAGCAGGTCGACAGGAAACTATGGCTACACCTTC	CASRSTGNYGYTF
TRBV10-3	once	.	TRBJ1-6	TGTGCCATCAGTGAGTCCGACAGGCTTAATTCACCCCTCCACTTT	CAISESDRLNSPLHF
TRBV12-3/TRBV12-4	.	.	TRBJ1-1	TGTGCCAGCAGTTTACTGGAAGCTTTCTTT	CASSLLEAFF
TRBV12-3/TRBV12-4	.	.	TRBJ2-7	TGTGCCAGCAGAGACACCCCGGGCGAGCAGTACTTC	CASRDTPGEQYF
TRBV29-1	.	TRBD2	TRBJ2-3	TGCAGCATCCCGACTAGCGGGACGCCCGATACGCAGTATTTT	CSIPTSGTPDTQYF
TRBV9	few	TRBD2	TRBJ2-5	TGTGCCAGCAGCGTAGTGACTAGCGGACAAGAGACCCAGTACTTC	CASSVVTSGQETQYF
TRBV4-3	.	.	TRBJ2-3	TGCGCCAGCAGCCAAGTACGCGGGACCACAGATACGCAGTATTTT	CASSQVRGTTDTQYF
TRBV4-2	few	.	TRBJ2-5	TGTGCCAGCAGCCAAGCCGGAGGAGAAGAGACCCAGTACTTC	CASSQAGGEETQYF
TRBV7-3	.	TRBD1	TRBJ2-1	TGTGCCAGCAGCTTAAGGGACAGGGCTAGAGGTGAGCAGTTCTTC	CASSLRDRARGEQFF
TRBV7-2	many	.	TRBJ2-1	TGTGCCAGCAGCTTAGGATTAGCCCCTAATGAGCAGTTCTTC	CASSLGLAPNEQFF
TRBV9	.	TRBD2	TRBJ2-5	TGTGCCAGCAGCGTACCGCGGGGGGGACAAGAGACCCAGTACTTC	CASSVPRGGQETQYF
TRBV3-1	.	.	TRBJ2-6	TGTGCCAGCAGCTCAATGACAGCTTCTGGGGCCAACGTCCTGACTTTC	CASSSMTASGANVLTF
TRBV2	.	.	TRBJ1-1	TGTGCCAGCAAGGGGAGTGAAGACACTGAAGCTTTCTTT	CASKGSEDTEAFF
TRBV20-1	once	.	TRBJ1-3	TGCAGTGCTAGAGGTCAGGGCTCTGGAAACACCATATATTTT	CSARGQGSGNTIYF
TRBV25-1	.	.	TRBJ1-2	TGTGCCAGCAGTGAATATGTGGCTTCGGGTGGCTACACCTTC	CASSEYVASGGYTF
TRBV5-1	.	TRBD2	TRBJ2-1	TGCGCCAGCAGCTCTCCTAGCGGGGGGCCCTCCTACAATGAGCAGTTCTTC	CASSSPSGGPSYNEQFF
TRBV7-9	.	.	TRBJ1-4	TGTGCCAGCAGCGCTTCTCCGGGGAATAGTGAAAAACTGTTTTTT	CASSASPGNSEKLFF
TRBV5-1	once	.	TRBJ1-1	TGCGCCAGCAGCCCGGACCCGGGTAGCCCTGAAGCTTTCTTT	CASSPDPGSPEAFF
TRBV10-3	.	.	TRBJ2-7	TGTGCCATCAGTGAAGGGTTAGGCTACGAGCAGTACTTC	CAISEGLGYEQYF
TRBV4-3	.	.	TRBJ2-3	TGCGCCAGCAGCCAAGAAATAGCGGCCGGGAGCATAGATACGCAGTATTTT	CASSQEIAAGSIDTQYF
TRBV6-5	.	.	TRBJ2-1	TGTGCCAGTGGCAGACAGGAGGGGTACAATGAGCAGTTCTTC	CASGRQEGYNEQFF
TRBV24-1	.	TRBD1	TRBJ2-1	TGTGCCACCAGCCATAAACCCTGGGACAGGGTATACAATGAGCAGTTCTTC	CATSHKPWDRVYNEQFF
TRBV7-6	.	TRBD2	TRBJ2-7	TGTGCCAGCAGCTTAACGGGACTAGGTGGTTACGAGCAGTACTTC	CASSLTGLGGYEQYF
TRBV12-3/TRBV12-4	.	TRBD2	TRBJ2-5	TGTGCCAGCAGTCCAAGACTAGCGGGGCAAAACTCCCTCTGGTGGGAGACCCAGTACTTC	CASSPRLAGQNSLWWETQYF
TRBV13	few	.	TRBJ2-7	TGTGCCAGCAGCTTAGAGGGGGTAAGCTCCTACGAGCAGTACTTC	CASSLEGVSSYEQYF
TRBV9	once	TRBD2	TRBJ2-5	TGTGCCAGCAGCCTCACTAGCGGGGGGGCCATAGTTGAGCAGTACTTC	CASSLTSGGAIVEQYF
TRBV27	.	.	TRBJ2-3	TGTGCCAGCAGTTCCTTGGCCTCAGATTCCATTAGCACAGATACGCAGTATTTT	CASSSLASDSISTDTQYF
TRBV5-1	.	TRBD2	TRBJ2-7	TGCGCCAGCAGCCCAAGGACTAGTAGCTCCTACGAGCAGTACTTC	CASSPRTSSSYEQYF
TRBV20-1	once	TRBD2	TRBJ2-3	TGCAGTGCTGAGCGGGGTGCCACAGATACGCAGTATTTT	CSAERGATDTQYF
TRBV10-3	.	TRBD1	TRBJ2-3	TGTGCCATCAAACAAACCGGGACAGGGGTCGGGGATACGCAGTATTTT	CAIKQTGTGVGDTQYF
TRBV7-2	.	TRBD2	TRBJ2-1	TGTGCCAGCAGGCCTCTAGCGGGGGTTAGGGAGCAGTTCTTC	CASRPLAGVREQFF
TRBV24-1	.	.	TRBJ2-1	TGTGCCACCAGTGACCCAATCAGGGTCCCCTACAATGAGCAGTTCTTC	CATSDPIRVPYNEQFF
TRBV4-1	.	TRBD1	TRBJ2-4	TGCGCCAGCAGCCAAACAGGGGCCCGAAACATTCAGTACTTC	CASSQTGARNIQYF
TRBV5-1	.	.	TRBJ2-4	TGCGCCAGCAGCGTAGGGACAGCCAAAAACATTCAGTACTTC	CASSVGTAKNIQYF